This TCR beta chain originates from a study of cytomegalovirus exposure and HLA in healthy donors. Study results and limitations: TCR sequences were mostly rare, though some public TCRs occurred in many donors. In a later analysis, productive TCRs from donors in an Asian-associated ancestry cluster reportedly carried fewer N-insertions than the cohort mean.

J was trimmed by 11 bases and V by 5 bases; bases with no gene match: 28. Per the germline V gene, CDR1 is GTSNPN and CDR2 is SVGIG (reference sequence). The CDR3 is 18 residues long. PCR involved 60 Vbeta and 13 Jbeta primers. Clones were read by immunoSEQ multiplex PCR, and TCRdb kept only the in-frame ones, dropping some. The sample lists roughly 180,000 clones; just under 80% were seen once. A remark on this clone: The antigen is unknown.

Healthy individuals who donated bone marrow served as the donors. The chain employs TRBV30 and TRBJ1-1; 8 bases align to TRBD1. The clonotype was recovered from a woman younger than 45 in good health and CMV-seronegative. The source material was PBMCs. CDR3 in DNA: TGTGCCTGGGTTTACGGGGCAGGGGGCTCGCATAAGGCTGGTCGGGCTTTCTTT. It encodes CAWVYGAGGSHKAGRAFF. Using reference TRBV30 and TRBJ1-1 for the parts outside the CDR3, the full variable domain is SQTIHQWPATLVQPVGSPLSLECTVEGTSNPNLYWYRQAAGRGLQLLFYSVGIGQISSEVPQNLSASRPQDRQFILSSKKLLLSDSGFYLCAWVYGAGGSHKAGRAFFGQGTRLTVV.